The sequence of this TCR beta chain was determined in a study of cytomegalovirus exposure and HLA in healthy donors (TCRdb year 2017). Describing the broader study: An earlier analysis of roughly 630 of the donors reported more than 250 Gb of sequence data and approximately 110 million unique TCR beta sequences from 150 million to 200 million T cells. An early release covering 500 to 750 HLA-typed donors comprised about 300 gigabases of sequencing data and roughly 85 million unique TCR sequences. The genetic ancestry cluster associated with self-reported Caucasian donors included 65% to 90% of the approximately 410 genotyped donors. The study was designed to test whether signatures of past pathogen exposure could be identified by cataloging public T cell receptors. Using immunosequencing, the study profiled T cell repertoires from 666 subjects and related those repertoires to cytomegalovirus serostatus. Along with the approximately 700-subject first cohort, a separate validation cohort of 120 different subjects was used. To predict cytomegalovirus infection status, the study combined high-throughput TCR immunosequencing, statistical association of individual TCRs with disease status, and machine learning. A later analysis re-examined previously published TCR beta repertoires from 610 or so donors and added high-resolution HLA genotyping to investigate patterns of TCR occurrence. In the later analysis, no new phenotypic data were used to find candidate immune exposures; instead, reliance was placed on TCR beta sequences and their occurrence across donors. In an earlier analysis of several hundred of the donors, high-throughput TCR beta sequencing was used to judge whether each TCR beta V gene segment behaved as functional or pseudogenic. Donor age, sex, ethnicity and CMV serostatus were compiled together with the repertoire data. A later genetic analysis took genome-wide SNP genotypes for about 55% of the roughly 700 donors and used that subset as a discovery cohort. Every repertoire in the discovery cohort had been generated on one and the same sequencing platform. HLA typing included class I and class II loci at four-digit resolution. The number of typed donors differed by locus: 629-630 for A, B, C, DRB1 and DQB1; some 500 for DQA1; over 600 for DPA1; and some 450 for DPB1. Several DR-DQ haplotypes were handled as single units for association and clustering because linkage in the cohort was strong. On average, around 240,000 unique TCR beta nucleotide sequences were sequenced per donor among 300 to 500 genotyped donors of the cohort, with 15% to 20% of those sequences being non-productive. The study at large found these results: The cohort was sequenced for TCR beta chains only, and without alpha or paired-chain data the features that could be detected were limited. An association between a missense DCLRE1C variant and V-gene and J-gene trimming of TCR beta chains was found in a later genetic analysis and replicated in an independent cohort. The study listed over 150 TCR beta chains as associated with cytomegalovirus. A few of the identified cytomegalovirus-associated TCR beta chains were confirmed in vitro to be specific for cytomegalovirus antigens. Some IMGT-functional V segments, including TRBV6-2 and TRBV6-3, could not be distinguished by the 87-base-pair reads and were therefore excluded. While some public TCRs were present in many individuals, most TCR sequences turned up only very rarely across donors. Broadly in line with IMGT annotations, most TCR beta V segments showed up in productive rearrangements about 87% or about 30% of the time in an earlier analysis of 450 to 750 of the donors. A further reported finding was that TCR beta sequences accurately predicted the HLA-A and HLA-B alleles for most subjects in the first cohort. Because HLA typing was unavailable for some donors at each locus, only the typed subset was used in association tests. A later analysis found that most CMV-associated TCR beta chains appeared HLA-restricted, with HLA associations seemingly driven largely by CMV exposure. Strong co-occurrence of HLA alleles, especially DR and DQ, made assigning TCR associations to individual alleles difficult. A later genetic analysis reported fewer N-insertions in productive TCRs among donors in an Asian-associated ancestry cluster than the roughly 650-donor mean. Compared with equally common non-associated chains, HLA-associated TCR beta chains in a later analysis were more clonally expanded and had lower generation probabilities. Linkage disequilibrium might explain the correlated functional status among segregating V segments, but an unknown experimental factor could not be ruled out. According to the authors, the approach could potentially be generalized to other disease states and immunological phenotypes. Because counts were too low, approximately 18 rarely observed V segments, including chromosome 9 orphons, were excluded from the earlier analysis of 587 of the donors. Presence/absence analyses assumed roughly uniform sequencing depth across donors, an assumption that may not hold. According to a later analysis, TCR association rates differed among HLA loci, with DRB1 alleles showing the most associated TCRs and HLA-C alleles showing the fewest. In a later analysis, 16,951 TCR beta sequences were associated with specific HLA alleles at a false discovery rate of 0.05. A group of highly shared sequence variants was considered likely to be a technical artifact of the sequencing pipeline. The only immune exposure information available for the cohort was CMV serostatus. The classifier was reported to diagnose cytomegalovirus status with high specificity and sensitivity in both the original cohort and the validation cohort. Several of the top co-occurrence clusters appeared to be linked to parvovirus B19, influenza, CMV and Epstein-Barr virus, according to a later analysis.

Libraries came from the immunoSEQ multiplex PCR assay. For the multiplex PCR, a mixture combining 60 forward primers for TCR Vbeta segments and 13 reverse primers for TCR Jbeta segments was used. A multiplex PCR assay on genomic DNA amplified the CDR3 region of rearranged TCR beta genes. Amplified TCR beta libraries were sequenced as 87-base-pair reads on the Illumina HiSeq System. Under the source paper's analysis protocol: A later analysis counted about 80 million unique TCR beta chains across the 690 or so repertoires, and some 11 million of these chains were shared by at least two donors. A nearest-neighbor algorithm error-corrected the raw reads and collapsed the reads into unique sequences, merging closely related sequences to remove PCR and sequencing errors. CDR3 sequences were aligned to IMGT reference sequences to assign V, D and J gene segments. For a sequence to be retained, a match of at least six nucleotides to both a V gene segment and a J gene segment was required. Rearrangements were classified as productive when the CDR3 lacked stop codons and remained in frame with V and J, and all other rearrangements were classified as non-productive. Following IMGT convention, CDR3 was defined as the stretch from the second conserved V-encoded cysteine to the conserved J-encoded phenylalanine. Sequences without an unambiguous match to a single V gene segment were excluded from the earlier analysis of 450 to 650 of the donors. In an earlier analysis of 450 to 700 of the donors, V segments were called functional above 56.7% productive rearrangements and were called segregating when the between-donor standard deviation exceeded 5%. A statistical classification framework was built for diagnosing cytomegalovirus status from the catalog of TCR beta chain sequences. A later analysis assigned V and J genes by comparing TCR nucleotide sequences with IMGT/GENE-DB human TR gene sequences. A later analysis assigned CDR3 sequences and most-parsimonious VDJ recombination scenarios with the TCRdist pipeline. In a later analysis, each TCR beta chain was defined by its CDR3 amino acid sequence together with its V-gene family, and reads without a unique V-gene family were excluded. A later analysis removed 592 highly shared, low-generation-probability nucleotide sequences to deal with suspected cross-contamination and a sequencing artifact. A later analysis calculated a clonal expansion index for each public chain from normalized within-repertoire ranks of inferred template counts. Generation probabilities in a later analysis came from a VDJ recombination model fitted to out-of-frame rearrangements, and those results were checked against IGoR. In a later analysis, TCR-TCR, TCR-HLA and TCR-CMV co-occurrence was scored with hypergeometric tests, and a repertoire-size bias correction was applied to TCR pairs. In a later analysis, false discovery rates were estimated by permuting HLA or CMV assignments 20 times. A later analysis grouped co-occurring TCRs with DBSCAN, adding TCRdist sequence similarity when clustering within HLA-allele-positive subsets. For co-occurrence clustering, repertoires with fewer than 30,000 or more than 120,000 public chains were excluded, along with about five repertoires with anomalous nucleotide sharing. TCRdb stores this immuneACCESS table with in-frame sequences only. Part of the clones is absent; in the studies checked, under half of the shortfall reflects unresolved V genes, and no reason is known for the rest. The V and J calls and the clone size are those of that table, but D and trimming were determined from the DNA. This sample's records show under 200,000 clones. Around 0.79% of the sample comes from the top ten.

Germline trimming: 2 bases from V, 4 bases from J; junction bases outside gene matches: 7. The germline V gene yields MGHRA for CDR1 and YSYEKL for CDR2. From its cysteine to its phenylalanine, the CDR3 spans 15 amino acids. The DNA shown is the 45-base CDR3, in frame from base 1. The cohort comprised fewer than 750 healthy bone marrow donors. Cohort members were all nominally healthy when sampled, although unrecorded immune exposures were likely present. The donor was CMV seropositive and belonged to the group of 250 to 300 seropositive cohort members. Each donor provided a peripheral blood sample, and peripheral blood mononuclear cells were used for TCR beta sequencing. The Qiagen DNeasy Blood Extraction Kit was used to extract genomic DNA from the blood cell samples. For this clone: What this receptor recognizes is not known.

Input material: PBMCs. The clonotype comes from a young woman in good health and CMV-seropositive. Rearrangement joined TRBV4-1 to TRBJ1-2; the junction holds 7 bases that match TRBD1. For the CDR3, the sequence is CASSQFGQVLYGYTF. The nucleotides are TGCGCCAGCAGCCAATTTGGACAGGTCCTCTATGGCTACACCTTC.